Given below is one T cell receptor beta chain in context. Original analysis: Estimated nucleated cell counts came from reference gene primer amplification. Some clones are missing from TCRdb's copy, which holds only in-frame ones; the method was immunoSEQ multiplex PCR. Clone size and the V and J calls come from that table; the DNA yielded D and trimming. The sample shows fewer than 9,500 clones, about 90% of them seen only once. V lost 0 bases and J lost 5, with 14 bases in between. Per germline, CDR1 SGHDT and CDR2 YYEEEE. The CDR3 contains 16 residues. The data originate from a study of blood T cell repertoires in COVID-19.

This chain uses TRBV5-6 with TRBJ2-2, with D possibly TRBD1 on 5 matching bases. Sequencing was done on a sample of peripheral blood. This sequence was found in a woman aged 45-60 years with active or convalescent COVID-19. The CDR3 here is CASSLDNGHFTGELFF. CDR3 DNA: TGTGCCAGCAGCTTGGATAATGGACACTTTACCGGGGAGCTGTTTTTT. The whole variable domain, remainder taken from reference TRBV5-6 and TRBJ2-2, is DAGVTQSPTHLIKTRGQQVTLRCSPKSGHDTVSWYQQALGQGPQFIFQYYEEEERQRGNFPDRFSGHQFPNYSSELNVNALLLGDSALYLCASSLDNGHFTGELFFGEGSRLTVL.